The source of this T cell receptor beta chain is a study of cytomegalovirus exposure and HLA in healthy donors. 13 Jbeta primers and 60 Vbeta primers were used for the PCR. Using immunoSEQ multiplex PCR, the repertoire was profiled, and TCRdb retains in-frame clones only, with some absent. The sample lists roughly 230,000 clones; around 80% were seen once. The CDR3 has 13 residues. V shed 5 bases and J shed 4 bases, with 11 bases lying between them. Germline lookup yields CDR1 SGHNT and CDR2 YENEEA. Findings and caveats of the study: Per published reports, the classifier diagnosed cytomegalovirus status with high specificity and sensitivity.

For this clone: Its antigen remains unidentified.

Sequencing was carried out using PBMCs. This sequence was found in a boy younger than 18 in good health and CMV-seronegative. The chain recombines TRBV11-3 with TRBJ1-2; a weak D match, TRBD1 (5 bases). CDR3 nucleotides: TGTGCCAGCAGCCTTGACAGAATCTATGGCTACACCTTC. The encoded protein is CASSLDRIYGYTF. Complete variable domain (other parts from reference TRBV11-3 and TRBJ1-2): EAGVVQSPRYKIIEKKQPVAFWCNPISGHNTLYWYLQNLGQGPELLIRYENEEAVDDSQLPKDRFSAERLKGVDSTLKIQPAELGDSAVYLCASSLDRIYGYTFGSGTRLTVV.